The 24 T cell receptor beta chains listed next were all sequenced from one sample in a study of beta chain features in type 1 diabetes. cDNA synthesis used the whole RNA isolate, giving expressed TCRB sequences. Here immunoSEQ multiplex PCR was the method, and the copy in TCRdb shows in-frame clones only, minus some. Of approximately 200,000 clones in the sample, over 9.5% were seen once. Sequencing input: naive CD4+ T cells from blood. Every receptor here comes from a young woman in good health.

V is TRBV19 and J is TRBJ1-5, with 11 bases that match TRBD1. The trim removed 6 bases at V and 2 bases at J, leaving 6 bases unmatched. Germline V gene sequence: CDR1 LNHDA, CDR2 SQIVND (reference sequence). The length of the CDR3 is 16 residues. CDR3 loop: CASRGTGGLGNQPQHF. CDR3 sequence (DNA): TGTGCCAGTAGGGGGACAGGGGGACTGGGCAATCAGCCCCAGCATTTT.

The rearrangement links TRBV30 to TRBJ2-1; the D gene is possibly TRBD2 (5 bases). V was trimmed by 4 bases and J by 10 bases, leaving 14 bases between them. This CDR3 is 12 amino acids long. Per germline, CDR1 GTSNPN and CDR2 SVGIG (reference sequence). The CDR3 coding sequence is TGTGCCTGGACCTCTGGGAGAGGGGAGCAGTTCTTC. Its protein is CAWTSGRGEQFF.

This rearrangement joins TRBV5-1 to TRBJ2-7; 9 bases line up with TRBD1. The length of the CDR3 is 17 residues. The germline V gene has CDR1 SGHRS and CDR2 YFSETQ. Trimming at V came to 1 base and at J to 0 bases, leaving 8 bases not matched to a gene. CDR3 region: CASSLTGGSTPSYEQYF. The CDR3 DNA reads TGCGCCAGCAGCTTGACAGGGGGCAGTACCCCCTCCTACGAGCAGTACTTC.

This clone was found a few times. The chain's CDR3 is CASSEGGGADTQYF. CDR3 nucleotides: TGTGCCAGCAGTGAGGGCGGGGGGGCAGATACGCAGTATTTT. The genes are TRBV2 and TRBJ2-3; 9 bases map to TRBD2. Germline loops: CDR1 SNHLY, CDR2 FYNNEI. CDR3 length: 14 residues. V shed 3 bases and J 4 bases; nucleotides not matched to a gene: 2.

This clone occurred a few times. This sequence joins TRBV29-1 and TRBJ2-1; 10 bases are shared with TRBD2. The CDR3 is 13 amino acids. Per germline, CDR1 SQVTM and CDR2 ANQGSEA. With V trimmed by 3 bases and J by 9 bases, 5 bases remained unmatched. The CDR3 sequence: CSVDTSGMGEQFF. CDR3 nucleotide sequence: TGCAGCGTTGACACTAGCGGGATGGGTGAGCAGTTCTTC.

This clone was seen a handful of times. This chain joins TRBV11-2 and TRBJ2-1; TRBD1 matches at 8 bases. CDR1 is SGHAT and CDR2 is FQNNGV in the germline V gene. Trimming cost V 5 bases and J 12 bases; bases outside gene matches: 9. This CDR3 is built from 13 residues. Here the CDR3 reads CASSQTRTGWQFF. DNA for the CDR3: TGTGCCAGCAGCCAGACTCGGACAGGGTGGCAGTTCTTC.

This chain links TRBV4-2 with TRBJ2-1; 12 bases line up with TRBD2. Germline CDR1 reads LGHNA; CDR2 reads YNFKEQ. This CDR3 region has 17 residues. V lost 1 base to trimming and J lost 7 bases; unmatched junction nucleotides: 8. CDR3 sequence reads: CASSQVTSGGTANEQFF. The CDR3 region has the DNA TGTGCCAGCAGCCAAGTGACTAGCGGGGGTACGGCGAATGAGCAGTTCTTC.

In this sample, this clone turned up a few times. CDR3 nucleotide sequence: TGTGCTAGTGGTCTCCGGTGGGAGGGTAATGAGCAGTTCTTC. Its protein product is CASGLRWEGNEQFF. The chain employs TRBV12-5 and TRBJ2-1, with 7 nucleotides matching TRBD2. The CDR3 contains 14 residues. Per the germline V gene, CDR1 is LGHNT and CDR2 is FRNRAP. V trimming: 5 bases; J trimming: 7 bases; junction bases outside the gene matches: 8.

In its sample, this clone was seen a few times. J is TRBJ1-1 and V is TRBV29-1, with D perhaps matching TRBD1 (6 bases). The CDR3 sequence is 13 residues long. Germline V lookup: CDR1 SQVTM, CDR2 ANQGSEA. Between the trimmed V and J ends, which lost 8 bases and 5 bases, there was a span of 18 bases. Here the CDR3 reads CSKRRGAETEAFF. The CDR3 coding sequence is TGCAGCAAAAGACGGGGGGCCGAGACTGAAGCTTTCTTT.

This chain uses TRBV15 with TRBJ2-7, with D hard to call. The CDR3 runs 14 residues. From germline, CDR1 is LNHNV and CDR2 YYDKDF (reference sequence). V was clipped by 2 bases and J by 3 bases, with 11 bases between them. The CDR3 coding sequence is TGTGCCACCAGCAGACGCGACACGAACTACGAGCAGTACTTC. This encodes CATSRRDTNYEQYF. The full variable domain, in which reference TRBV15 and TRBJ2-7 provide the parts outside the CDR3, is DAMVIQNPRYQVTQFGKPVTLSCSQTLNHNVMYWYQQKSSQAPKLLFHYYDKDFNNEADTPDNFQSRRPNTSFCFLDIRSPGLGDTAMYLCATSRRDTNYEQYFGPGTRLTVT.

The chain carries TRBV5-1 and TRBJ2-5, with 12 bases matching TRBD2. The CDR3 spans 18 residues. Looked up from germline, CDR1 is SGHRS and CDR2 is YFSETQ. Trimming cost V 0 bases and J 1 base; bases outside gene matches: 7. The CDR3 DNA reads TGCGCCAGCAGCTTGGAGTCTAGCGGGGGGGCTAGCCAAGAGACCCAGTACTTC. Translated: CASSLESSGGASQETQYF.

This clone was seen more than once but under ten times. This chain uses TRBV7-3 with TRBJ2-5; possible D gene TRBD1, 5 bases. The V end was cut by 2 bases, the J end by 5 bases, with 12 bases between. The germline V gene has CDR1 SGHTA and CDR2 FQGTGA. The CDR3 is 14 residues long. CDR3 coding DNA: TGTGCCAGCAGCTTATCACCAGGGATGGAGACCCAGTACTTC. Its translation is CASSLSPGMETQYF.

This clone was picked up a small number of times. The chain carries TRBV29-1 and TRBJ2-7; D may be TRBD1 (5 bases). Germline V gene sequence: CDR1 SQVTM, CDR2 ANQGSEA. The V end was cut by 5 bases, the J end by 7 bases, with 21 bases between. The CDR3 has 14 amino acids. CDR3 in amino acids: CSVLGLLGAREQYF. The CDR3 region has the DNA TGCAGCGTTCTGGGTCTGCTAGGGGCTCGGGAGCAGTACTTC.

This clone has a handful of counts. The chain employs TRBV18 and TRBJ1-2; 8 nucleotides align to TRBD1. The CDR3 has 14 residues. The V segment lost 3 bases and the J segment 5 bases; nucleotides outside the gene matches: 5. The germline V gene has CDR1 KGHSH and CDR2 LQKENI. The CDR3 protein is CASSPRGQTYGYTF. The CDR3 region has the DNA TGTGCCAGCTCACCCAGGGGGCAGACGTATGGCTACACCTTC. Complete variable domain (other parts from reference TRBV18 and TRBJ1-2): NAGVMQNPRHLVRRRGQEARLRCSPMKGHSHVYWYRQLPEEGLKFMVYLQKENIIDESGMPKERFSAEFPKEGPSILRIQQVVRGDSAAYFCASSPRGQTYGYTFGSGTRLTVV.

The V call is TRBV5-4, the J call TRBJ2-5, with D possibly matching TRBD2 (6 bases). V was pared by 4 bases and J by 3 bases, with 16 bases between. The CDR3 runs 15 residues. CDR1 is SGHNT and CDR2 is YYREEE in the germline V gene (reference sequence). CDR3 loop: CASSPPLGGKETQYF. CDR3 coding DNA: TGTGCCAGCAGCCCCCCCCTGGGGGGAAAAGAGACCCAGTACTTC.

This clone has more than one count but fewer than ten. The chain has TRBV18 and TRBJ1-1; 8 bases fit TRBD1. From germline, CDR1 is KGHSH and CDR2 LQKENI. This CDR3 contains 16 residues. J was trimmed by 5 bases and V by 6 bases; bases with no gene match: 14. CDR3 nucleotides: TGTGCCAGCTCCCCTCCCACCGGGACAGGTTCGACTGAAGCTTTCTTT. Encoded protein: CASSPPTGTGSTEAFF.

The chain couples TRBV5-1 to TRBJ1-2; 9 bases agree with TRBD1. The CDR3 sequence is 15 residues long. V lost 5 bases to trimming and J lost 8 bases; unmatched junction nucleotides: 13. Germline V gene sequence: CDR1 SGHRS, CDR2 YFSETQ. The CDR3 loop reads CASRRDRALGWGYTF. CDR3 in DNA: TGCGCCAGCAGGAGGGACAGGGCTCTAGGTTGGGGCTACACCTTC.

CDR3 residues: CASSLGSLPAAFVYF. The CDR3, as DNA: TGTGCCAGCAGTTTAGGCAGTCTCCCCGCGGCTTTTGTGTATTTT. The chain recombines TRBV27 with TRBJ2-3; D is unresolved. Trimming took 2 bases from V and 14 from J, leaving 23 bases between them. This CDR3 has 15 residues. Looked up from germline, CDR1 is MNHEY and CDR2 is SMNVEV (reference sequence).

The table lists this clone with a few counts. CDR3 in DNA: TGTGCCAGCAGCCTACAATCCCCCCGGGGTGGCGGCTACAATGAGCAGTTCTTC. Translating it yields CASSLQSPRGGGYNEQFF. V gene TRBV7-3 combines with J gene TRBJ2-1, with a possible D match to TRBD2 (5 bases). The CDR3 consists of 18 residues. The V gene's germline CDR1 is SGHTA and CDR2 FQGTGA. Between the trimmed V and J ends, which lost 5 bases and 3 bases, there was a span of 23 bases.

This clone was seen more than once but under ten times. The rearrangement uses TRBV30 and TRBJ2-5; TRBD1 matches at 10 bases. V was pared by 3 bases and J by 1 base, with 5 bases of the junction left unmatched. CDR1 and CDR2 (germline): GTSNPN, SVGIG (reference sequence). The CDR3 sequence is 15 residues long. DNA of the CDR3: TGTGCCTGGAGCCCTGGGGACAGGGGCCAAGAGACCCAGTACTTC. Its protein product is CAWSPGDRGQETQYF.

The V gene is TRBV30, the J gene TRBJ1-2; no firm D call. V gave up 3 bases and J gave up 4 bases, with 18 bases separating them. The germline CDR1 and CDR2 sequences are GTSNPN and SVGIG (reference sequence). CDR3 size: 15 residues. The CDR3 spells CAWSVKGVEGYGYTF. Written as DNA, the CDR3 is TGTGCCTGGAGCGTTAAAGGAGTTGAGGGCTATGGCTACACCTTC.

Only a few counts were recorded for this clone. The chain recombines TRBV30 with TRBJ1-2; TRBD1 matches 9 bases. CDR1 and CDR2 from the germline V gene are GTSNPN and SVGIG (reference sequence). CDR3 size: 14 residues. After removal of 7 bases from V and 5 bases from J, the junction contained 11 bases not matched to a gene. The CDR3 sequence is CASPGQGVWYGYTF. The CDR3 DNA reads as TGTGCCTCACCGGGACAGGGAGTTTGGTATGGCTACACCTTC.

The gene calls are TRBV29-1 and TRBJ2-4; D might be TRBD1 (5 bases). V was cut by 6 bases and J by 4 bases, with 16 bases left in between. Germline V lookup: CDR1 SQVTM, CDR2 ANQGSEA. The CDR3 spans 14 residues. The CDR3 spells CSVALDSGKNIQYF. CDR3 coding DNA: TGCAGCGTAGCCCTCGACAGTGGAAAAAACATTCAGTACTTC.

This clone occurred a few times. The V and J genes are TRBV9 and TRBJ2-1; D is uncertain. V was cut by 0 bases and J by 0 bases, with 7 bases left in between. CDR1 SGDLS and CDR2 YYNGEE come from the germline V gene. The CDR3 runs 15 residues. The CDR3 DNA follows: TGTGCCAGCAGCGTAGCAGTCCGCTCCTACAATGAGCAGTTCTTC. This sequence encodes CASSVAVRSYNEQFF.